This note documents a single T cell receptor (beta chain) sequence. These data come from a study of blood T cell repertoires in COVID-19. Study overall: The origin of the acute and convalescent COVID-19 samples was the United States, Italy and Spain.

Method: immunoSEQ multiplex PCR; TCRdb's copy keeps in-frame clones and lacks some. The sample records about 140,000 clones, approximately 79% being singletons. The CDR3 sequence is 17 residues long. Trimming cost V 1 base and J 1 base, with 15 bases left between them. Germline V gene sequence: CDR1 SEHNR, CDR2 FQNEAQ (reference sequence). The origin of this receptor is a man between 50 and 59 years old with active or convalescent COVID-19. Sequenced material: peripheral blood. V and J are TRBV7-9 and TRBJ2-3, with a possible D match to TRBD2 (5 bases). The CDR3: CASSLGALEGRTDTQYF. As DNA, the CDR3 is TGTGCCAGCAGCTTAGGCGCCTTAGAGGGCCGCACAGATACGCAGTATTTT. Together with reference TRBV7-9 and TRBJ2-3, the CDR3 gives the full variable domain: DTGVSQNPRHKITKRGQNVTFRCDPISEHNRLYWYRQTLGQGPEFLTYFQNEAQLEKSRLLSDRFSAERPKGSFSTLEIQRTEQGDSAMYLCASSLGALEGRTDTQYFGPGTRLTVL.